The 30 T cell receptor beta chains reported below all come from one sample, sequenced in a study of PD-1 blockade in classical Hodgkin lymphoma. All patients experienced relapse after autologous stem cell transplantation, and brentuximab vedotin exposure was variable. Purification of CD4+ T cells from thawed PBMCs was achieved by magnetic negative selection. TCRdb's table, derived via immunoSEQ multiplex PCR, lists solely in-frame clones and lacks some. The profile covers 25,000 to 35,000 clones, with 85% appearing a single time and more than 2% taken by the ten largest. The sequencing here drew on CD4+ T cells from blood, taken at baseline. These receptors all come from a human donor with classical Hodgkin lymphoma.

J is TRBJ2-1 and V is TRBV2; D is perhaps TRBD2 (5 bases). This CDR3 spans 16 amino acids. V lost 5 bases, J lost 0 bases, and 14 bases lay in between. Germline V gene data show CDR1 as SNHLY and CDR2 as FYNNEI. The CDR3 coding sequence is TGTGCCAGCAGTCTACTAGAAGCATCCTCCTACAATGAGCAGTTCTTC. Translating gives CASSLLEASSYNEQFF.

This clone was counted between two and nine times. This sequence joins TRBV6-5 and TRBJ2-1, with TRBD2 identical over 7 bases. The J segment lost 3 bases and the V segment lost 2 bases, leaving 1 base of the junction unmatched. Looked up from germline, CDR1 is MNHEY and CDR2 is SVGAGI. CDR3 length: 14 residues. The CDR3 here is CASSYLADYNEQFF. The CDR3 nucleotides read TGTGCCAGCAGTTACCTAGCGGACTACAATGAGCAGTTCTTC.

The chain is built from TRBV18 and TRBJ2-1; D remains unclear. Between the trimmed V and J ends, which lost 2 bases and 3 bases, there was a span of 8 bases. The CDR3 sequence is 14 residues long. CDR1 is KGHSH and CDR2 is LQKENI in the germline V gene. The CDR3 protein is CASSPKSRYNEQFF. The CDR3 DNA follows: TGTGCCAGCTCACCAAAATCCCGCTACAATGAGCAGTTCTTC.

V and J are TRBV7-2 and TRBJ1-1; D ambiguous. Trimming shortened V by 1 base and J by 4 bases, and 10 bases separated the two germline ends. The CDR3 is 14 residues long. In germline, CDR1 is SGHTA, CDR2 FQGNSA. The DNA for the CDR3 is TGTGCCAGCAGCTTAGTAGCCTACGGCACTGAAGCTTTCTTT. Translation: CASSLVAYGTEAFF.

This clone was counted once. Here the CDR3 reads CASSPGTSGITGELFF. Here the CDR3 DNA reads TGTGCCAGCAGTCCCGGGACTAGCGGTATCACCGGGGAGCTGTTTTTT. The rearrangement joins TRBV6-4 to TRBJ2-2; 11 bases match TRBD2. The J segment lost 4 bases and the V segment lost 5 bases, leaving 6 bases of the junction unmatched. The CDR3 is 16 residues long. The germline gives CDR1 MRHNA, CDR2 SNTAGT.

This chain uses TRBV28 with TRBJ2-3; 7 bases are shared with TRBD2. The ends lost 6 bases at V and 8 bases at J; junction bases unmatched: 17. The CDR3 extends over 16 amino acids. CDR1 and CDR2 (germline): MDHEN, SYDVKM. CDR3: CASSPPSGGRGSTQYF. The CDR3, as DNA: TGTGCCAGCAGCCCCCCCTCGGGCGGGAGAGGGAGTACGCAGTATTTT.

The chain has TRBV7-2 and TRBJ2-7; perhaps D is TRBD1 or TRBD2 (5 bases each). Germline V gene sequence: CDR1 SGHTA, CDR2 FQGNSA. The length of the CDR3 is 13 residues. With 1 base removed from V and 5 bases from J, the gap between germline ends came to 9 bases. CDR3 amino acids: CASSLGRENEQYF. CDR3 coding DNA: TGTGCCAGCAGCTTAGGCAGGGAGAACGAGCAGTACTTC.

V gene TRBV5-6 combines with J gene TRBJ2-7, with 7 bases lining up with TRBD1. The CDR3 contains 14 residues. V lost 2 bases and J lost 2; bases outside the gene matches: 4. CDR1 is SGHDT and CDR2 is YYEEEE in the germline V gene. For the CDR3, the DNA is TGTGCCAGCAGCTTCGGGGACAGACCCTACGAGCAGTACTTC. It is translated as CASSFGDRPYEQYF.

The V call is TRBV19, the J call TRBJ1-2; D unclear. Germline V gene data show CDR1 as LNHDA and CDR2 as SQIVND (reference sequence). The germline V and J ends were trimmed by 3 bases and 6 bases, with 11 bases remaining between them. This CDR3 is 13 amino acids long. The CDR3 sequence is CASSISRLNGYTF. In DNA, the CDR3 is TGTGCCAGTAGTATTTCGCGTCTTAATGGCTACACCTTC.

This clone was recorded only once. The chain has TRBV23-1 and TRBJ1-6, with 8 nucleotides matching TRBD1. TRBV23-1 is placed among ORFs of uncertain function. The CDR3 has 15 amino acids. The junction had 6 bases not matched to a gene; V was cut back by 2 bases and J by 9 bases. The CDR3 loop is CASSQPDRAGSPLHF. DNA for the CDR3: TGCGCCAGCAGTCAACCGGACAGGGCGGGTTCACCCCTCCACTTT.

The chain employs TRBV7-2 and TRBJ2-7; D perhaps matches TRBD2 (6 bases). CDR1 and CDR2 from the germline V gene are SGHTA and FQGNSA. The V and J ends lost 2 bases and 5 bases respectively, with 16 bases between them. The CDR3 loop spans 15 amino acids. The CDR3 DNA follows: TGTGCCAGCAGCTTATTCAAAGGAGGGGATCACGAGCAGTACTTC. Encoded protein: CASSLFKGGDHEQYF.

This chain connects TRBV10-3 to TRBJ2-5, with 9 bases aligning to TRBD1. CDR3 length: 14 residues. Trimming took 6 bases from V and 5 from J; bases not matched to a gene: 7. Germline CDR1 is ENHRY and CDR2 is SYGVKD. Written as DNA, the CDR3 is TGTGCCATCAGGGCGGACAGGGGTGACGAGACCCAGTACTTC. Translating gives CAIRADRGDETQYF.

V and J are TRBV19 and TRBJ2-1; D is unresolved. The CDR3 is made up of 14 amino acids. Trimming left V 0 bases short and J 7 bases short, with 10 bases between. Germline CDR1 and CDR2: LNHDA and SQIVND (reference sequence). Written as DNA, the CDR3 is TGTGCCAGTAGTATAGATCGAGCATCGAATGAGCAGTTCTTC. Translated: CASSIDRASNEQFF.

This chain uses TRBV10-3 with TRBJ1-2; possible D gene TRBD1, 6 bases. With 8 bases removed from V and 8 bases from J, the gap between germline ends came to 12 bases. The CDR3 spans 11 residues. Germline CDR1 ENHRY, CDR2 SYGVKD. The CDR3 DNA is TGTGCCATCTCAGGGGTTAGCGGCTACACCTTC. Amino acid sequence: CAISGVSGYTF.

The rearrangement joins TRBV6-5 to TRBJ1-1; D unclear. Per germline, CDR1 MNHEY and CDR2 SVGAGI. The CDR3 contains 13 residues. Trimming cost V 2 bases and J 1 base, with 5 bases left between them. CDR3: CASSYGENTEAFF. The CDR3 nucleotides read TGTGCCAGCAGTTACGGGGAGAACACTGAAGCTTTCTTT.

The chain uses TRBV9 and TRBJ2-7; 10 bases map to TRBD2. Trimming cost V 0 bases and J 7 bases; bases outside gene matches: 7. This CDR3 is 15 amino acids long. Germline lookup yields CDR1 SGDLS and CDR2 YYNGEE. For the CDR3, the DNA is TGTGCCAGCAGCGTAGGACTAGCGGGTGATCTAGAGCAGTACTTC. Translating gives CASSVGLAGDLEQYF.

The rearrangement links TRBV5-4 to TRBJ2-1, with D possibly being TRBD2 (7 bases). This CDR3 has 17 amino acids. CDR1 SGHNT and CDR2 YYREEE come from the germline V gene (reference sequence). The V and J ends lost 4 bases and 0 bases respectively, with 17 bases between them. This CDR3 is CASSPRGLRSSYNEQFF. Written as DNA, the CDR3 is TGTGCCAGCAGCCCGCGGGGGCTCCGGAGCTCCTACAATGAGCAGTTCTTC.

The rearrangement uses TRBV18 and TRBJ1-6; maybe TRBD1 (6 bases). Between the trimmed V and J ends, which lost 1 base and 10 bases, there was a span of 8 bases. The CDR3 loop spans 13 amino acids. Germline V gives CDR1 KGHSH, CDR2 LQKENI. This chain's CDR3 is CASSPRQESPLHF. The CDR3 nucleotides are TGTGCCAGCTCACCACGACAGGAATCACCCCTCCACTTT.

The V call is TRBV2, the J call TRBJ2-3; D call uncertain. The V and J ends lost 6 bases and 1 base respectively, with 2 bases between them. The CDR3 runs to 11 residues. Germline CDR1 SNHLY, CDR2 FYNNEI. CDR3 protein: CASRGTDTQYF. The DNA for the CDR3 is TGTGCCAGCAGAGGCACAGATACGCAGTATTTT. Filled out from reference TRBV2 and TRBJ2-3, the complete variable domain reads EPEVTQTPSHQVTQMGQEVILRCVPISNHLYFYWYRQILGQKVEFLVSFYNNEISEKSEIFDDQFSVERPDGSNFTLKIRSTKLEDSAMYFCASRGTDTQYFGPGTRLTVL.

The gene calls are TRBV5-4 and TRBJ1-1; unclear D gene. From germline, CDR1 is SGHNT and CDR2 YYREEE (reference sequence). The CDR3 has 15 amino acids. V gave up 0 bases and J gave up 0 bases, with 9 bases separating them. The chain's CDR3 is CASSLAASMNTEAFF. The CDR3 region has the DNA TGTGCCAGCAGCTTGGCCGCCAGCATGAACACTGAAGCTTTCTTT.

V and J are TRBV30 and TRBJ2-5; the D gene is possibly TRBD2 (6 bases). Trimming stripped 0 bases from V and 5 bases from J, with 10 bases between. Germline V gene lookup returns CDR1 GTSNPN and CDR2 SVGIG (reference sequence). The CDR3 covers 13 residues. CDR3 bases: TGTGCCTGGAGTGTAGGGGACTGGGAGACCCAGTACTTC. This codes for CAWSVGDWETQYF. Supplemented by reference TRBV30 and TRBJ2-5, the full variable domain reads SQTIHQWPATLVQPVGSPLSLECTVEGTSNPNLYWYRQAAGRGLQLLFYSVGIGQISSEVPQNLSASRPQDRQFILSSKKLLLSDSGFYLCAWSVGDWETQYFGPGTRLLVL.

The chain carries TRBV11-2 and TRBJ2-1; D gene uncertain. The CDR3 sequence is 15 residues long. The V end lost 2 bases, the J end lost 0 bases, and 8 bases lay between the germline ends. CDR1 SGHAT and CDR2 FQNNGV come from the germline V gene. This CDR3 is CASSLRASSYNEQFF. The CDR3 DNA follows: TGTGCCAGCAGCTTACGGGCTAGCTCCTACAATGAGCAGTTCTTC. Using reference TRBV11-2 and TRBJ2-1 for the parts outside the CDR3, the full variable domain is EAGVAQSPRYKIIEKRQSVAFWCNPISGHATLYWYQQILGQGPKLLIQFQNNGVVDDSQLPKDRFSAERLKGVDSTLKIQPAKLEDSAVYLCASSLRASSYNEQFFGPGTRLTVL.

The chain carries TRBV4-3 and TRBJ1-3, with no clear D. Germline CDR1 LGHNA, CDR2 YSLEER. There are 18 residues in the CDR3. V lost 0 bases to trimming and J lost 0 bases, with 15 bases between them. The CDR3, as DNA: TGCGCCAGCAGCCAAGATATTAATAAGGCCCTCTCTGGAAACACCATATATTTT. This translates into CASSQDINKALSGNTIYF.

CDR3 DNA: TGTGCCAGCAGTGAATGGGAGCGGGTATACGAGCAGTACTTC. Translation gives CASSEWERVYEQYF. The J gene is TRBJ2-5, the V gene TRBV6-1; maybe TRBD2 (6 bases). TRBJ2-7 explains the end of the DNA better; the J call may be wrong. Germline loops: CDR1 MNHNS, CDR2 SASEGT. The CDR3 extends over 14 amino acids.

The DNA for the CDR3 is TGTGCCAGTAGTACCTCTAGACGTTTCGATGAGCAGTTCTTC. Translating it yields CASSTSRRFDEQFF. The rearrangement links TRBV19 to TRBJ2-1; D not certain. Trimming took 4 bases from V and 8 from J, leaving 15 bases between them. Germline CDR1 reads LNHDA; CDR2 reads SQIVND (reference sequence). The CDR3 runs 14 residues.

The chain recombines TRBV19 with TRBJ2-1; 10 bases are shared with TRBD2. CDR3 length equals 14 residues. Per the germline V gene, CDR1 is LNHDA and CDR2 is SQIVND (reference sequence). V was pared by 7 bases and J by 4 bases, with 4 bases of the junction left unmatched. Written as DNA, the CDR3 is TGTGCCAGTACTCGGACTAGCGGTTACAATGAGCAGTTCTTC. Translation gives CASTRTSGYNEQFF.

This CDR3 reads CASSLSGPFSGNTIYF. The CDR3 nucleotides read TGTGCCAGCAGTTTATCAGGGCCCTTCTCTGGAAACACCATATATTTT. This rearrangement joins TRBV2 to TRBJ1-3; D perhaps matches TRBD1 (5 bases). Germline V gives CDR1 SNHLY, CDR2 FYNNEI. V was cut by 5 bases and J by 0 bases, with 14 bases left in between. The length of the CDR3 is 16 residues.

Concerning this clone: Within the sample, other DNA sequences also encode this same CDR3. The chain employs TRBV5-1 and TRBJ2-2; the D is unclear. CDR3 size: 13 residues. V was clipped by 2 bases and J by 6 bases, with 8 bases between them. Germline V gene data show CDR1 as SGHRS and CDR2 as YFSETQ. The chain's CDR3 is CASSFGQPGELFF. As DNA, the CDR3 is TGCGCCAGCAGCTTCGGTCAACCCGGGGAGCTGTTTTTT.

The CDR3 region has the DNA TGCGCCAGCAGCTTGGGGGCGACGGTGAACACTGAAGCTTTCTTT. It codes for CASSLGATVNTEAFF. The chain recombines TRBV5-1 with TRBJ1-1; no definite D call. Germline loops: CDR1 SGHRS, CDR2 YFSETQ. The CDR3 sequence is 15 residues long. V dropped 0 bases and J dropped 0 bases, with 9 bases sitting between them.

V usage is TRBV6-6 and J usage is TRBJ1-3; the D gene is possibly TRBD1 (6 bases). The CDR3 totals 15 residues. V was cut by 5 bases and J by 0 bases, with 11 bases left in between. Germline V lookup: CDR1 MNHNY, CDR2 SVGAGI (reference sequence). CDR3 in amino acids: CASSHGQYSGNTIYF. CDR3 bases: TGTGCCAGCAGTCACGGACAGTACTCTGGAAACACCATATATTTT.